The source of this TCR beta chain is a study of T cells in tuberculosis. Study results and limitations: Samples were chosen by availability of cryopreserved specimens. Smaller distances to GMM-specific TCRs suggested their expansion in active tuberculosis.

As to this clone: Its specificity is not known.

Profiling relied on immunoSEQ multiplex PCR, and the TCRdb table lists in-frame clones only, not all of them. The table includes about 49,000 clones, 90% to 95% detected once. Time point described: new active TB diagnosis, blood taken before or within 7 days of starting treatment. Active tuberculosis patients were new diagnoses, HIV-seronegative, South African, and aged 18 years or older. Trimming removed 8 bases from V and 7 bases from J; junction bases left unmatched: 12. There are 15 residues in the CDR3. Germline CDR1 reads SEHNR; CDR2 reads FQNEAQ (reference sequence). J is TRBJ2-1 and V is TRBV7-9, with 9 bases aligning to TRBD2. The receptor comes from an adult with tuberculosis. The starting material was PBMCs, obtained at tuberculosis diagnosis. DNA for the CDR3: TGTGCCAGCTTTTTTTTAGCGGGAGTTGGAAATGAGCAGTTCTTC. Translated: CASFFLAGVGNEQFF.